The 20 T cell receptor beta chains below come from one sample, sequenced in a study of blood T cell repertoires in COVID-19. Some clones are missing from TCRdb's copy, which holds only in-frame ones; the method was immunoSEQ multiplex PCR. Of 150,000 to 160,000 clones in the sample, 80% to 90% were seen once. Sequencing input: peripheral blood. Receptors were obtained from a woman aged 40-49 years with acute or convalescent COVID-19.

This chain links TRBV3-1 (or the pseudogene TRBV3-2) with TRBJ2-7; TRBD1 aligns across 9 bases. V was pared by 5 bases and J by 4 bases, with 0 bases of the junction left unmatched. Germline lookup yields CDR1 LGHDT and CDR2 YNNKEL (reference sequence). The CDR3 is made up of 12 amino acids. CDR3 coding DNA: TGTGCCAGCAGCGGACAGGGGTACGAGCAGTACTTC. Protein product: CASSGQGYEQYF.

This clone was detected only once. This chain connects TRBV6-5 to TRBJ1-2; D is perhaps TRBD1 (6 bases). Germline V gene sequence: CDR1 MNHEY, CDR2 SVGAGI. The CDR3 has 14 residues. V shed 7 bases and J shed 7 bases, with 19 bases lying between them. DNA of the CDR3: TGTGCCAGCAAGAGAGACGGGACATCTTTTGGCTACACCTTC. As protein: CASKRDGTSFGYTF.

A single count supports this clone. The DNA of the CDR3 is TGTGCCAGCACCGCTCCGACAGGGTCCCGAAACACCATATATTTT. This translates into CASTAPTGSRNTIYF. The chain employs TRBV28 and TRBJ1-3; 7 bases fit TRBD1. Looked up from germline, CDR1 is MDHEN and CDR2 is SYDVKM. The CDR3 length is 15 residues. V shed 7 bases and J 5 bases; nucleotides not matched to a gene: 11. The complete variable domain, with remaining parts taken from reference TRBV28 and TRBJ1-3, reads DVKVTQSSRYLVKRTGEKVFLECVQDMDHENMFWYRQDPGLGLRLIYFSYDVKMKEKGDIPEGYSVSREKKERFSLILESASTNQTSMYLCASTAPTGSRNTIYFGEGSWLTVV.

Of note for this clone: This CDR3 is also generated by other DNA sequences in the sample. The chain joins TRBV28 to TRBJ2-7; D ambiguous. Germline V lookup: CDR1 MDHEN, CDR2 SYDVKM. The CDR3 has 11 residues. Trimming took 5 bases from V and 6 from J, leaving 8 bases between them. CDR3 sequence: CASSLTGEQYF. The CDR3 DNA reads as TGTGCCAGCAGTCTAACTGGCGAGCAGTACTTC. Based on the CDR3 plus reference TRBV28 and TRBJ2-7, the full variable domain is DVKVTQSSRYLVKRTGEKVFLECVQDMDHENMFWYRQDPGLGLRLIYFSYDVKMKEKGDIPEGYSVSREKKERFSLILESASTNQTSMYLCASSLTGEQYFGPGTRLTVT.

The CDR3 loop is CASSLTRTSQETQYF. The CDR3 bases are TGTGCCAGCAGCCTGACCCGGACTAGCCAAGAGACCCAGTACTTC. The chain is built from TRBV7-6 and TRBJ2-5, with 7 bases matching TRBD2. Germline V gene data show CDR1 as SGHVS and CDR2 as FNYEAQ. The length of the CDR3 is 15 residues. Trimming took 5 bases from V and 1 from J; bases not matched to a gene: 7.

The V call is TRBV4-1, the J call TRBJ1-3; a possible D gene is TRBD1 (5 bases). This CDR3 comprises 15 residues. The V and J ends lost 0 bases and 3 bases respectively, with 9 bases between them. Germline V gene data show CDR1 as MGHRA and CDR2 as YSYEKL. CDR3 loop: CASSQEGQGGNTIYF. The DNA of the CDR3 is TGCGCCAGCAGCCAAGAGGGGCAGGGTGGAAACACCATATATTTT.

For the CDR3, the DNA is TGTGCCAGCAGCTTAGCTCAGGGATGGGACACTGAAGCTTTCTTT. This translates into CASSLAQGWDTEAFF. This chain links TRBV11-2 with TRBJ1-1; tentative D call: TRBD1 (5 bases). The CDR3 spans 15 residues. Germline loops: CDR1 SGHAT, CDR2 FQNNGV. V lost 1 base and J 3 bases, leaving 12 bases between the germline ends.

The CDR3 sequence: CASRHRGGPEAFF. The CDR3 DNA reads TGTGCCAGCAGGCACAGGGGGGGGCCTGAAGCTTTCTTT. The chain is built from TRBV25-1 and TRBJ1-1, with 8 bases identical to TRBD1. The CDR3 totals 13 residues. V lost 6 bases and J lost 6; bases outside the gene matches: 6. The germline gives CDR1 MGHDK, CDR2 SYGVNS. The full variable domain, in which reference TRBV25-1 and TRBJ1-1 provide the parts outside the CDR3, is EADIYQTPRYLVIGTGKKITLECSQTMGHDKMYWYQQDPGMELHLIHYSYGVNSTEKGDLSSESTVSRIRTEHFPLTLESARPSHTSQYLCASRHRGGPEAFFGQGTRLTVV.

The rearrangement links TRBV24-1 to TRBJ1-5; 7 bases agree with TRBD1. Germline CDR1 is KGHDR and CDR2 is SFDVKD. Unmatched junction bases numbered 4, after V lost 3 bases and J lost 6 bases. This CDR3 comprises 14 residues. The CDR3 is CATSDGQVGQPQHF. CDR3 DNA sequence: TGTGCCACCAGTGATGGACAGGTCGGTCAGCCCCAGCATTTT.

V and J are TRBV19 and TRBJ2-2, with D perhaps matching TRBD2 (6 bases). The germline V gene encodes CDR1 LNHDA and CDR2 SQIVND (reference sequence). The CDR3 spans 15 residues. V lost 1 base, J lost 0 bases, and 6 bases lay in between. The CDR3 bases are TGTGCCAGTAGTATAGGACTAGCGAACACCGGGGAGCTGTTTTTT. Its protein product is CASSIGLANTGELFF.

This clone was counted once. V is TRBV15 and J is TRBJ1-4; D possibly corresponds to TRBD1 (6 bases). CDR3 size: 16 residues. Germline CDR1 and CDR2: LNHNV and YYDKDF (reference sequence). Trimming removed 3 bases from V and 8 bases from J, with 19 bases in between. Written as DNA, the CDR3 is TGTGCCACCAGCAGTCGAATTACAGGGAAAGGAGAAAAACTGTTTTTT. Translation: CATSSRITGKGEKLFF. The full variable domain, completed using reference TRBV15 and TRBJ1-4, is DAMVIQNPRYQVTQFGKPVTLSCSQTLNHNVMYWYQQKSSQAPKLLFHYYDKDFNNEADTPDNFQSRRPNTSFCFLDIRSPGLGDTAMYLCATSSRITGKGEKLFFGSGTQLSVL.

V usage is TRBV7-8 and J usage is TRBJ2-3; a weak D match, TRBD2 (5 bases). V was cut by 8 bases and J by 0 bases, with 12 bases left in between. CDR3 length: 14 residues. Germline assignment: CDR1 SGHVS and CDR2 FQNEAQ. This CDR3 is CASCREGSTDTQYF. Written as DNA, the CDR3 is TGTGCCAGCTGCCGCGAGGGAAGCACAGATACGCAGTATTTT.

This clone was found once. Written as DNA, the CDR3 is TGTGCCAGCAGCAGACGGGGTAAAACCTACGAGCAGTACTTC. Translation gives CASSRRGKTYEQYF. The chain carries TRBV5-4 and TRBJ2-7; maybe TRBD2 (5 bases). This CDR3 has 14 amino acids. Trimming stripped 4 bases from V and 2 bases from J, with 13 bases between. CDR1 SGHNT and CDR2 YYREEE come from the germline V gene (reference sequence). Full variable domain (missing parts from reference TRBV5-4 and TRBJ2-7): ETGVTQSPTHLIKTRGQQVTLRCSSQSGHNTVSWYQQALGQGPQFIFQYYREEENGRGNFPPRFSGLQFPNYSSELNVNALELDDSALYLCASSRRGKTYEQYFGPGTRLTVT.

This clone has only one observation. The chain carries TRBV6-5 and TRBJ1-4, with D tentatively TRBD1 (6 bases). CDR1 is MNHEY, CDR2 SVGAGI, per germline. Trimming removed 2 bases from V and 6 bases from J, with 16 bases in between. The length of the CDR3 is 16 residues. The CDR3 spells CASSYRARGAHEKLFF. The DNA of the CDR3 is TGTGCCAGCAGTTACCGGGCCCGGGGGGCGCATGAAAAACTGTTTTTT.

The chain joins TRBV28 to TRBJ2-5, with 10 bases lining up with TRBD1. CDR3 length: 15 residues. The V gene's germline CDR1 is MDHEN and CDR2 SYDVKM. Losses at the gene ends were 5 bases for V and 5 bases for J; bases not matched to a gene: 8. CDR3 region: CASSQDRGSFETQYF. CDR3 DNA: TGTGCCAGCAGTCAGGACAGGGGGTCGTTTGAGACCCAGTACTTC. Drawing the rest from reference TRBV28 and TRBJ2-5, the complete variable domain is DVKVTQSSRYLVKRTGEKVFLECVQDMDHENMFWYRQDPGLGLRLIYFSYDVKMKEKGDIPEGYSVSREKKERFSLILESASTNQTSMYLCASSQDRGSFETQYFGPGTRLLVL.

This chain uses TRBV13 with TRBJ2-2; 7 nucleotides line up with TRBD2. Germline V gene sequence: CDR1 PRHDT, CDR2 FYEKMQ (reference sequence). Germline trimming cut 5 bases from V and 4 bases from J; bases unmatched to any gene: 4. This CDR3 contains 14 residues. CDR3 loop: CASSPTGGTGELFF. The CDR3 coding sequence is TGTGCCAGCAGCCCGACGGGGGGCACCGGGGAGCTGTTTTTT.

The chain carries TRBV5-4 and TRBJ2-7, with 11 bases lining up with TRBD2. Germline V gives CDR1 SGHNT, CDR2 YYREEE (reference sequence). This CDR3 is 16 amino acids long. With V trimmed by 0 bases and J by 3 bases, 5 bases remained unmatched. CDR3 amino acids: CASSLGRLAGGYEQYF. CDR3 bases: TGTGCCAGCAGCTTGGGTCGTCTAGCGGGAGGCTACGAGCAGTACTTC.

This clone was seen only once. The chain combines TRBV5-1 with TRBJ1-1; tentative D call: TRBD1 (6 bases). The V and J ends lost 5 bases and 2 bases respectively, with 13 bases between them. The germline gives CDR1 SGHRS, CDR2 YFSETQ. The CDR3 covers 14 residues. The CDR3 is CASSQQGPNTEAFF. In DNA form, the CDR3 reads TGCGCCAGCAGTCAACAGGGTCCCAACACTGAAGCTTTCTTT.

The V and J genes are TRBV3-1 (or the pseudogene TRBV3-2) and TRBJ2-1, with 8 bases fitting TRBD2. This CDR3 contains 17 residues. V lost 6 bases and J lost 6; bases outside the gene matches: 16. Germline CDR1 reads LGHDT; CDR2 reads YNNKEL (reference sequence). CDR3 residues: CASRPRGGTSGSNEQFF. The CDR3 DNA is TGTGCCAGCAGGCCACGGGGGGGGACTAGTGGTTCCAATGAGCAGTTCTTC.

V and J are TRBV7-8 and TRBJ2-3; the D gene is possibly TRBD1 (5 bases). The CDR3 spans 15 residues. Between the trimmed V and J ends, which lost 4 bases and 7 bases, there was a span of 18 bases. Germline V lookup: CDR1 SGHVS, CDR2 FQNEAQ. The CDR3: CASSSEGAGRNTQYF. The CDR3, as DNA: TGTGCCAGCAGCTCTGAAGGGGCCGGTAGGAATACGCAGTATTTT.